The rows below give T cell receptor beta chains drawn from one sample of a study of T cell changes during pregnancy in multiple sclerosis. Repertoires were generated with immunoSEQ multiplex PCR, while TCRdb's copy carries only in-frame clones and drops some. The top ten hold 0.45% to 0.7% of the sample, which has tens of thousands of clones, around 87% seen once. The sample consisted of CD4+ T cells from peripheral blood mononuclear cells, taken in the second trimester of pregnancy. These receptors came from a female donor with multiple sclerosis, enrolled in a pregnancy study. CDR3s include the opening cysteine and the closing phenylalanine or tryptophan. The order of the fields is D gene, J gene, V gene, clone size, CDR3 protein, CDR3 DNA. A D gene is named only where the DNA matches it firmly. Size is omitted from some rows. Given values are once, few, many or a class for expanded clones.

D: TRBD2
J: TRBJ2-1
V: TRBV7-9
size: -
CDR3: CASSSGTSYEQFF
DNA: TGTGCCAGCAGCTCCGGGACTAGCTATGAGCAGTTCTTC

D: TRBD1
J: TRBJ2-2
V: TRBV15
size: once
CDR3: CATAPGQMNTGELFF
DNA: TGTGCCACCGCCCCGGGACAGATGAACACCGGGGAGCTGTTTTTT

D: TRBD1
J: TRBJ1-5
V: TRBV19
size: -
CDR3: CAIGGTGSSNQPQHF
DNA: TGTGCCATTGGCGGGACAGGCAGTAGCAATCAGCCCCAGCATTTT

D: -
J: TRBJ2-7
V: TRBV5-6
size: -
CDR3: CASSRDLPYEQYF
DNA: TGTGCCAGCAGCAGGGACTTGCCCTACGAGCAGTACTTC

D: -
J: TRBJ1-5
V: TRBV6-1
size: -
CDR3: CASRGGTVSNQPQHF
DNA: TGTGCCAGCAGGGGGGGTACAGTTAGCAATCAGCCCCAGCATTTT

D: TRBD1
J: TRBJ2-4
V: TRBV6-5
size: -
CDR3: CASSSDRVAKNIQYF
DNA: TGTGCCAGCAGTTCTGACAGGGTGGCCAAAAACATTCAGTACTTC

D: TRBD2
J: TRBJ2-5
V: TRBV28
size: -
CDR3: CASSFPLAGVGETQYF
DNA: TGTGCCAGCAGTTTCCCCTTAGCGGGAGTGGGAGAGACCCAGTACTTC

D: TRBD1
J: TRBJ2-7
V: TRBV19
size: -
CDR3: CAAGRGGLYEQYF
DNA: TGTGCCGCAGGCAGAGGGGGCCTGTACGAGCAGTACTTC

D: TRBD2
J: TRBJ2-6
V: TRBV4-3
size: -
CDR3: CASSQTSGSPSGANVLTF
DNA: TGCGCCAGCAGCCAGACTAGCGGGAGCCCCTCGGGGGCCAACGTCCTGACTTTC

D: TRBD1
J: TRBJ2-2
V: TRBV9
size: -
CDR3: CASSVATGIRTGELFF
DNA: TGTGCCAGCAGCGTAGCGACAGGGATAAGAACCGGGGAGCTGTTTTTT

D: TRBD1
J: TRBJ1-3
V: TRBV7-9
size: -
CDR3: CASSPDRGTIGNTIYF
DNA: TGTGCCAGCAGCCCCGACAGGGGCACAATCGGAAACACCATATATTTT

D: -
J: TRBJ1-1
V: TRBV28
size: -
CDR3: CASRQQGARTEAFF
DNA: TGTGCCAGCAGACAACAGGGTGCGCGGACTGAAGCTTTCTTT

D: -
J: TRBJ2-1
V: TRBV7-2
size: once
CDR3: CASSLDNSRNEQFF
DNA: TGTGCCAGCAGCTTAGATAACAGCAGGAATGAGCAGTTCTTC

D: TRBD1
J: TRBJ2-3
V: TRBV18
size: -
CDR3: CASSMDRVVTDTQYF
DNA: TGTGCCAGCTCGATGGACAGGGTTGTGACAGATACGCAGTATTTT

D: -
J: TRBJ2-7
V: TRBV5-4
size: -
CDR3: CASSLAEGRIYEQYF
DNA: TGTGCCAGCAGCTTGGCCGAGGGCAGAATTTACGAGCAGTACTTC

D: TRBD1
J: TRBJ1-1
V: TRBV18
size: -
CDR3: CASSGQGNTEAFF
DNA: TGTGCCAGCTCAGGACAGGGAAACACTGAAGCTTTCTTT

D: TRBD1
J: TRBJ1-2
V: TRBV7-9
size: medium-sized
CDR3: CASSRGQDVRYTF
DNA: TGTGCCAGCAGCCGGGGACAGGACGTACGCTACACCTTC

D: TRBD2
J: TRBJ2-1
V: TRBV11-1
size: -
CDR3: CASSSRLAGRVEQFF
DNA: TGTGCCAGCAGCTCCCGACTAGCGGGAAGGGTTGAGCAGTTCTTC

D: -
J: TRBJ1-2
V: TRBV15
size: -
CDR3: CATSRRAGEGYTF
DNA: TGTGCCACCAGCAGGCGGGCAGGCGAGGGCTACACCTTC

D: TRBD2
J: TRBJ2-1
V: TRBV9
size: -
CDR3: CASSAELAGGNNEQFF
DNA: TGTGCCAGCAGCGCCGAACTAGCGGGAGGCAACAATGAGCAGTTCTTC

D: -
J: TRBJ2-1
V: TRBV6-4
size: -
CDR3: CASSESRYNEQFF
DNA: TGTGCCAGCAGTGAATCCAGATACAATGAGCAGTTCTTC